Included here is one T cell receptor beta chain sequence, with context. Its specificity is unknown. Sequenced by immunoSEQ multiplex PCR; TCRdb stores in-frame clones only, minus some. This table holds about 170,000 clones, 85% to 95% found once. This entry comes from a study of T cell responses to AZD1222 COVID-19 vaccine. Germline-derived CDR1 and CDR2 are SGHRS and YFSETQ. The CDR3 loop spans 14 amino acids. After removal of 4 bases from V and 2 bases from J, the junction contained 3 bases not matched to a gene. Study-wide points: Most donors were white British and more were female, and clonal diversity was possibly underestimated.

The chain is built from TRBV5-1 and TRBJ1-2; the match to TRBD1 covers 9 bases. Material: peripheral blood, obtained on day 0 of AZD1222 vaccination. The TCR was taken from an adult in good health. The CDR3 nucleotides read TGCGCCAGCAGCGGGGACAGGGAGAACTATGGCTACACCTTC. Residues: CASSGDRENYGYTF.